The 6 T cell receptor beta chains below come from one sample, sequenced in a study of cytomegalovirus exposure and HLA in healthy donors. Primers: 60 Vbeta forward and 13 Jbeta reverse. Here immunoSEQ multiplex PCR was the method, and the copy in TCRdb shows in-frame clones only, minus some. The sample's table shows fewer than 60,000 clones. Source material: PBMCs. The origin of the receptors is a woman aged 25 to 39 in good health and CMV-seropositive.

V usage is TRBV30 and J usage is TRBJ1-2, with D perhaps TRBD1 (5 bases). From germline, CDR1 is GTSNPN and CDR2 SVGIG (reference sequence). Between the trimmed V and J ends, which lost 0 bases and 8 bases, there was a span of 13 bases. CDR3 size: 13 residues. CDR3 bases: TGTGCCTGGAGTGTATGGAGGGACCGAGGCTACACCTTC. It encodes CAWSVWRDRGYTF.

The chain is built from TRBV30 and TRBJ1-6; no firm D call. This CDR3 has 14 amino acids. Germline V CDR1 and CDR2: GTSNPN, SVGIG (reference sequence). V lost 2 bases and J lost 10, with 15 bases in between. CDR3 sequence reads: CAWSLVEGVSPLHF. The DNA for the CDR3 is TGTGCCTGGAGTTTAGTGGAGGGAGTCTCACCCCTCCACTTT.

The V gene is TRBV4-1, the J gene TRBJ2-2, with D perhaps matching TRBD2 (5 bases). The CDR3 is 14 residues long. V lost 1 base and J lost 4, with 7 bases in between. CDR1 MGHRA and CDR2 YSYEKL come from the germline V gene. CDR3 bases: TGCGCCAGCAGCCAAGTCCGGGGCACCGGGGAGCTGTTTTTT. Translated: CASSQVRGTGELFF.

The genes are TRBV5-1 and TRBJ2-5; D remains ambiguous. Trimming removed 0 bases from V and 1 base from J, with 7 bases in between. The germline V gene has CDR1 SGHRS and CDR2 YFSETQ. The CDR3 is made up of 14 amino acids. CDR3 residues: CASSLGQAQETQYF. Written as DNA, the CDR3 is TGCGCCAGCAGCTTGGGACAAGCCCAAGAGACCCAGTACTTC.

The chain uses TRBV5-6 and TRBJ2-5; TRBD2 agrees at 8 bases. Trimming took 0 bases from V and 4 from J; bases not matched to a gene: 11. CDR1 is SGHDT and CDR2 is YYEEEE in the germline V gene. CDR3 length equals 17 residues. CDR3 in amino acids: CASSLARLAGPAETQYF. The CDR3 nucleotides are TGTGCCAGCAGCTTGGCGAGATTAGCGGGGCCAGCAGAGACCCAGTACTTC.

The chain is built from TRBV5-6 and TRBJ1-2; possible D gene TRBD1, 5 bases. Germline V gene sequence: CDR1 SGHDT, CDR2 YYEEEE. This CDR3 region has 11 residues. V was clipped by 4 bases and J by 8 bases, with 9 bases between them. The CDR3 DNA follows: TGTGCCAGCAGCGCTGACAGCGGCTACACCTTC. Translated: CASSADSGYTF.